A selection of T cell receptor beta chains follows, all from one sample in a study of blood T cell repertoires in COVID-19. Measured with immunoSEQ multiplex PCR; TCRdb has only the in-frame clones, and not every one. The sample holds hundreds of thousands of clones; around 91% are singletons and the top ten take around 13%. Input material: peripheral blood. These receptors were obtained from a woman in her fifties or sixties with acute or convalescent COVID-19. Both conserved end residues are part of each CDR3. The order of the fields is CDR3 protein, CDR3 DNA, CDR3 length, J gene, D gene, clone size, V gene. D genes are given only for firm matches. Where a row states a size, it is once, few, many or the class of an expanded clone; other rows omit it.

cdr3_aa: CASSSSSTSGGWETQYF
cdr3_nt: TGTGCCAGCAGTTCATCTTCGACTAGCGGGGGATGGGAGACCCAGTACTTC
cdr3_length: 17
j_call: TRBJ2-5
d_call: TRBD2
clone_size: -
v_call: TRBV28

cdr3_aa: CATSDLRGGRGAYDNEQFF
cdr3_nt: TGTGCCACCAGTGACCTCCGGGGAGGGAGGGGGGCTTATGACAATGAGCAGTTCTTC
cdr3_length: 19
j_call: TRBJ2-1
d_call: -
clone_size: -
v_call: TRBV24-1

cdr3_aa: CASRPTGTGPTNTEAFF
cdr3_nt: TGTGCCAGCAGACCTACCGGGACAGGGCCTACTAACACTGAAGCTTTCTTT
cdr3_length: 17
j_call: TRBJ1-1
d_call: TRBD1
clone_size: -
v_call: TRBV27

cdr3_aa: CASSLRQPPYNEQFF
cdr3_nt: TGTGCCAGCAGCTTGAGGCAGCCCCCATACAATGAGCAGTTCTTC
cdr3_length: 15
j_call: TRBJ2-1
d_call: -
clone_size: -
v_call: TRBV7-9

cdr3_aa: CATSDPRDNSYEQYF
cdr3_nt: TGTGCCACCAGTGATCCCCGGGACAACTCCTACGAGCAGTACTTC
cdr3_length: 15
j_call: TRBJ2-7
d_call: -
clone_size: once
v_call: TRBV24-1

cdr3_aa: CASSLDAVQETQYF
cdr3_nt: TGTGCCAGCAGCTTGGATGCGGTCCAAGAGACCCAGTACTTC
cdr3_length: 14
j_call: TRBJ2-5
d_call: -
clone_size: -
v_call: TRBV5-4

cdr3_aa: CSVESGGSNEAFF
cdr3_nt: TGCAGCGTTGAATCGGGGGGAAGCAACGAAGCTTTCTTT
cdr3_length: 13
j_call: TRBJ1-1
d_call: -
clone_size: -
v_call: TRBV29-1

cdr3_aa: CARDRATANYGYTF
cdr3_nt: TGTGCCAGGGACCGGGCGACAGCTAACTATGGCTACACCTTC
cdr3_length: 14
j_call: TRBJ1-2
d_call: -
clone_size: -
v_call: TRBV6-4

cdr3_aa: CASSEAAGGGANVLTF
cdr3_nt: TGTGCCAGCAGTGAAGCGGCAGGTGGGGGGGCCAACGTCCTGACTTTC
cdr3_length: 16
j_call: TRBJ2-6
d_call: -
clone_size: -
v_call: TRBV6-1

cdr3_aa: CASKSGPYNEQFF
cdr3_nt: TGTGCCAGCAAGTCCGGTCCCTACAATGAGCAGTTCTTC
cdr3_length: 13
j_call: TRBJ2-1
d_call: -
clone_size: -
v_call: TRBV28

cdr3_aa: CASSRQGRNEQFF
cdr3_nt: TGTGCCAGCAGTCGACAGGGGCGCAATGAGCAGTTCTTC
cdr3_length: 13
j_call: TRBJ2-1
d_call: TRBD1
clone_size: -
v_call: TRBV2

cdr3_aa: CASSFTRAQPYGYTF
cdr3_nt: TGTGCCAGCAGCTTCACCAGGGCCCAACCCTACGGCTACACCTTC
cdr3_length: 15
j_call: TRBJ1-2
d_call: -
clone_size: few
v_call: TRBV7-2

cdr3_aa: CASSQDPQFYGYTF
cdr3_nt: TGTGCCAGCAGCCAAGATCCACAGTTCTATGGCTACACCTTC
cdr3_length: 14
j_call: TRBJ1-2
d_call: -
clone_size: -
v_call: TRBV3-1/TRBV3-2

cdr3_aa: CASSLGTSGKPYNEQFF
cdr3_nt: TGTGCCAGCAGCTTAGGTACTAGCGGGAAACCCTACAATGAGCAGTTCTTC
cdr3_length: 17
j_call: TRBJ2-1
d_call: TRBD2
clone_size: -
v_call: TRBV11-3

cdr3_aa: CASSLAGQGAFLYGYTF
cdr3_nt: TGTGCCAGCAGTTTAGCCGGACAGGGGGCTTTTCTCTATGGCTACACCTTC
cdr3_length: 17
j_call: TRBJ1-2
d_call: TRBD1
clone_size: -
v_call: TRBV28

cdr3_aa: CSASVRGALVYEQYF
cdr3_nt: TGCAGTGCTAGTGTCAGGGGAGCTTTGGTCTACGAGCAGTACTTC
cdr3_length: 15
j_call: TRBJ2-7
d_call: -
clone_size: -
v_call: TRBV20-1

cdr3_aa: CASSFTAINYGYTF
cdr3_nt: TGTGCCAGCAGTTTCACAGCAATAAACTATGGCTACACCTTC
cdr3_length: 14
j_call: TRBJ1-2
d_call: -
clone_size: -
v_call: TRBV28